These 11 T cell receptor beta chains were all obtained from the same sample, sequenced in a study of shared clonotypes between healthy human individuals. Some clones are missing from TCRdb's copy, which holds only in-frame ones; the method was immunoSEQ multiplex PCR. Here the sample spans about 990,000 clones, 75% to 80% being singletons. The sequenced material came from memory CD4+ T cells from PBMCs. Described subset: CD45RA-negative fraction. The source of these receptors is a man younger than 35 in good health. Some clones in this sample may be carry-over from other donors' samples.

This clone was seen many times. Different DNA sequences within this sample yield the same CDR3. The CDR3 loop reads CATSRDRGRPVEQYF. CDR3 DNA: TGTGCCACCAGCAGAGATCGCGGGAGACCCGTCGAGCAGTACTTC. V and J are TRBV15 and TRBJ2-7; 7 bases align to TRBD2. V gave up 0 bases and J gave up 6 bases; unmatched junction bases: 8. The CDR3 consists of 15 residues. Germline-derived CDR1 and CDR2 are LNHNV and YYDKDF (reference sequence).

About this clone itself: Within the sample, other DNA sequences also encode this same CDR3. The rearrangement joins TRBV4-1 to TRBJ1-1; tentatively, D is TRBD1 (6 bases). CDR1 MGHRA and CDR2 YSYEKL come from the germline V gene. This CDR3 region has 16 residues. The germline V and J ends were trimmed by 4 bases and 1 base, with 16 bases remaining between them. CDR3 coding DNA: TGCGCCAGCAGCCCCCGCACAGGGCTCCCGAACACTGAAGCTTTCTTT. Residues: CASSPRTGLPNTEAFF.

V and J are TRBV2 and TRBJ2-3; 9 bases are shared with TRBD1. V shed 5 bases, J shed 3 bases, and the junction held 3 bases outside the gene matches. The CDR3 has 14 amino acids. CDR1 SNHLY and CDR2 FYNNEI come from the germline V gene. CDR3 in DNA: TGTGCCAGCAGTAGGGACAGGGCAACAGATACGCAGTATTTT. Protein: CASSRDRATDTQYF.

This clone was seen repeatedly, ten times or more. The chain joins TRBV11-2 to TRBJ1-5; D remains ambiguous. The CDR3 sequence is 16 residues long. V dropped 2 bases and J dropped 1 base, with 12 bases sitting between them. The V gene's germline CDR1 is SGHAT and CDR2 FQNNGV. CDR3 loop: CASSLRSDASNQPQHF. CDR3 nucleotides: TGTGCCAGCAGCTTAAGAAGTGATGCGAGCAATCAGCCCCAGCATTTT.

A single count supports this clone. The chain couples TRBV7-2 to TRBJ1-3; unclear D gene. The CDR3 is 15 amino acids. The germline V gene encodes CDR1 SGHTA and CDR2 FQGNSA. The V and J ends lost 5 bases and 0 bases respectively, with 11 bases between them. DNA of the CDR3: TGTGCCAGCAGCCCCCTCTGGTCCTCTGGAAACACCATATATTTT. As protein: CASSPLWSSGNTIYF.

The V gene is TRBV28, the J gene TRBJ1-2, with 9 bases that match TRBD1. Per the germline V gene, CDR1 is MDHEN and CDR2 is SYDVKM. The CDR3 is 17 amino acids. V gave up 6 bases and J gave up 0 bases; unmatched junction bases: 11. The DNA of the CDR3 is TGTGCCAGCAGGACGGGGACAGGGAAATCCGCTAACTATGGCTACACCTTC. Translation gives CASRTGTGKSANYGYTF.

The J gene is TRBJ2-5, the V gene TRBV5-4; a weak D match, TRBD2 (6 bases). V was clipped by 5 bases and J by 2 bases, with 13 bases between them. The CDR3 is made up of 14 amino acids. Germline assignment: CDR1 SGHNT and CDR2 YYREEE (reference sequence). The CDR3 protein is CASSVAETQETQYF. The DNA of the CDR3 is TGTGCCAGCAGTGTAGCGGAGACACAAGAGACCCAGTACTTC.

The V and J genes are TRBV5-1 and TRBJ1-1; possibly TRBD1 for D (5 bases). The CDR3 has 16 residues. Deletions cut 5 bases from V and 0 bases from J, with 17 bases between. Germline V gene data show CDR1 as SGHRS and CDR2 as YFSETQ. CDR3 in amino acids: CASRPVARGMNTEAFF. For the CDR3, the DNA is TGCGCCAGCAGACCCGTGGCCCGGGGCATGAACACTGAAGCTTTCTTT.

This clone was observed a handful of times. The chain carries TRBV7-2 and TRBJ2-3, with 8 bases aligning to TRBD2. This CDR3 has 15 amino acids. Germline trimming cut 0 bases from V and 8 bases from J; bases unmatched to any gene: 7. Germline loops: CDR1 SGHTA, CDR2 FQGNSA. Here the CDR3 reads CASSLASGNSGTQYF. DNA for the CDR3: TGTGCCAGCAGCTTAGCTAGCGGGAACAGTGGTACGCAGTATTTT.

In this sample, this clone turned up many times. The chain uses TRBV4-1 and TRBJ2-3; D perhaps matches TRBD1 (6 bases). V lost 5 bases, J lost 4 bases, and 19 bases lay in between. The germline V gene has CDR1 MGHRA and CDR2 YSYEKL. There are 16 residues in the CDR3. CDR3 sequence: CASSWQGLARADTQYF. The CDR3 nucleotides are TGCGCCAGCAGCTGGCAGGGGCTAGCCCGCGCAGATACGCAGTATTTT.

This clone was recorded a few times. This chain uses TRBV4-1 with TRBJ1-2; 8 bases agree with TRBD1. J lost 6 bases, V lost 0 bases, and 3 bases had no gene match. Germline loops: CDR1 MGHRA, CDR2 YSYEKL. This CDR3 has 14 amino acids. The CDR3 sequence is CASSQEDRDNGYTF. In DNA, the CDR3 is TGCGCCAGCAGCCAAGAGGACAGGGATAATGGCTACACCTTC.